This T cell receptor (beta chain) was sequenced for a study of blood T cells in healthy people across ages. Notes on the study in general: It was found that TCR beta diversity correlated strongly with the percentage of naive T cells. Because sorting was not performed, PBMCs prevented conclusive naive versus antigen-experienced comparison.

Germline CDR1 and CDR2: LGHNT and FRNRAP. Trimming removed 5 bases from V and 7 bases from J, with 20 bases in between. The CDR3 contains 15 residues. A sample-barcoded 5' primer and a J-beta primer mix were used in a second PCR of about 7 to 11 cycles. A template-switch adaptor that had 12 random nucleotides put a tag on each cDNA molecule. TCRdb reprocessed the 5' RACE reads via MiXCR and lists one record per CDR3 protein. The sample lists 600,000 to 1,000,000 distinct CDR3 sequences, nearly 60% occurring once. This clonotype was detected only once. Its specificity is unknown. The chain is built from TRBV12-5 and TRBJ1-2; unclear D gene. The specimen was blood. This sequence was found in a man aged 25-40 years in good health. The DNA for the CDR3 is TGTGCTAGTGGTCAAGAAGGAGGATCTCCGCGTGGCTACACCTTC. Residues: CASGQEGGSPRGYTF.